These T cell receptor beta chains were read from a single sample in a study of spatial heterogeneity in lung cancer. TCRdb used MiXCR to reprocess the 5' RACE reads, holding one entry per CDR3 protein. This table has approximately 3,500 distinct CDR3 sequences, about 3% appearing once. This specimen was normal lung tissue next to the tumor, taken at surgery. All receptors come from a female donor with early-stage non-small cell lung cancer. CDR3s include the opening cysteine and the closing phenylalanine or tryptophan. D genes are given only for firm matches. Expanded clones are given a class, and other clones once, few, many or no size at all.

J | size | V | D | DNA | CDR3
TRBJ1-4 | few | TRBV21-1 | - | TGTGCCAGCAGCGGATTGAGCAGGTCAACTAATGAAAAACTGTTTTTT | CASSGLSRSTNEKLFF
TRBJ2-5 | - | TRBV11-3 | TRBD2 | TGTGCCAGCAGCTTAACTCTAGCGGGGAACCAGTACTTC | CASSLTLAGNQYF
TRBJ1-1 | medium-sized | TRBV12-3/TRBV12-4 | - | TGTGCCAGCAGTCCGCCCCCCGGGAGGAACACTGAAGCTTTCTTT | CASSPPPGRNTEAFF
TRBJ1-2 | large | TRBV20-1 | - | TGCAGTGCTAGTCCCGACAGATACTATGGCTACACCTTC | CSASPDRYYGYTF
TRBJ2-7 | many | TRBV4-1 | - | TGCGCCAGCAGCCCTCACCCCCCGGGACAAGGCTACGAGCAGTACTTC | CASSPHPPGQGYEQYF
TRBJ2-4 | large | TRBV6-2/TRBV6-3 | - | TGTGCCAGCAGTTACTCCTACTCCAACATTCAGTACTTC | CASSYSYSNIQYF
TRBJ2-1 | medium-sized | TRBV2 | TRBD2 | TGTGCCAGCAACCCCGGGACTAGCGGGCCGTACAATGAGCAGTTCTTC | CASNPGTSGPYNEQFF
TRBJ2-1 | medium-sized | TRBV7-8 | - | TGTGCCAGCAGCTTCGTCAGGGGCAATGAGCAGTTCTTC | CASSFVRGNEQFF
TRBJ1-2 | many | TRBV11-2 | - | TGTGCCAGCAGCTTAGTCAGCCCCTCCTATGGCTACACCTTC | CASSLVSPSYGYTF
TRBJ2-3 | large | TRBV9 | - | TGTGCCAGCAGCACCACGGGCTCAGATACGCAGTATTTT | CASSTTGSDTQYF
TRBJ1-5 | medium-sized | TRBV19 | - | TGTGCCAGTAGTATAGCAGGGAGGCCGGGGCCCCAGCATTTT | CASSIAGRPGPQHF
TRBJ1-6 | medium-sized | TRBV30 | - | TGTGCCTGGAGTGGGGGGGGCTGGTATAATTCACCCCTCCACTTT | CAWSGGGWYNSPLHF
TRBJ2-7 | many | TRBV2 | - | TGTGCCAGCAGGGAGGCGTACGAGCAGTACTTC | CASREAYEQYF
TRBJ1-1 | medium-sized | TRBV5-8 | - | TGTGCCAGCAGCTTCCCACAGAACACTGAAGCTTTCTTT | CASSFPQNTEAFF
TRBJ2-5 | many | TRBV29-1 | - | TGCAGCGTTGAGGTCCCCCCAGCGACCCAGTACTTC | CSVEVPPATQYF
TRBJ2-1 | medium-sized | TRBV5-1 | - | TGCGCCAGCAGCTTTGTGCGCAATGAGCAGTTCTTC | CASSFVRNEQFF
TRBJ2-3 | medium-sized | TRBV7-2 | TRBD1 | TGTGCCAGCAGCTTAGGCCAGGGGGATAAAGATACGCAGTATTTT | CASSLGQGDKDTQYF
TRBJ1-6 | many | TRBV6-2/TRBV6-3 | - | TGTGCCAGCAGTTATCCCGACCCGGGACTCGTCTTT | CASSYPDPGLVF
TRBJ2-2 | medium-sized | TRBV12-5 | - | TGTGCTAGTGCCCTGGGGAGTAGAACCACGAACACCGGGGAGCTGTTTTTT | CASALGSRTTNTGELFF
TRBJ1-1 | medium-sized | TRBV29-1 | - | TGCAGCGTGCGGACCATTATGTACACTGAAGCTTTCTTT | CSVRTIMYTEAFF
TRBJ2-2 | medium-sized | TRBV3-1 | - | TGTGCCAGCAGCCGCGCCGGCGTGAACACCGGGGAGCTGTTTTTT | CASSRAGVNTGELFF
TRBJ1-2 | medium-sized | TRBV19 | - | TGTGCCAGTAGTATAGATGCGGCTAACTATGGCTACACCTTC | CASSIDAANYGYTF
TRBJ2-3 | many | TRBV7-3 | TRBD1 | TGTGCCAGCAGCTTGCGGGGACAGGGTGGGACAGATACGCAGTATTTT | CASSLRGQGGTDTQYF
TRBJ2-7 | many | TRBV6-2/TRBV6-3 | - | TGTGCCAGCAGTTACGCCTTGTGGGAGCAGTACTTC | CASSYALWEQYF
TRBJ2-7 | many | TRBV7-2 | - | TGTGCCAGCAGCTTGGAGGGGAGCCAGGGTTACGAGCAGTACTTC | CASSLEGSQGYEQYF
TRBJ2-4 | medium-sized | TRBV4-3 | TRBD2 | TGCGCCAGCAGCCAAGGCGGGGGGCGTTTTGGAAACATTCAGTACTTC | CASSQGGGRFGNIQYF
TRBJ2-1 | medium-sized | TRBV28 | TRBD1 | TGTGCCAGCAGTACGACAGGGTACAATGAGCAGTTCTTC | CASSTTGYNEQFF
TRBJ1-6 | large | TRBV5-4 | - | TGTGCCAGCAGCTTGGATGGCAATTCACCCCTCCACTTT | CASSLDGNSPLHF
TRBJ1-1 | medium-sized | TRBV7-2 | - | TGTGCCAGCAGTTCACAGCTAAACACTGAAGCTTTCTTT | CASSSQLNTEAFF
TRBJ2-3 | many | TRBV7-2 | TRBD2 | TGTGCCAGCAGAGGAGAGCGGGGGAGCACAGATACGCAGTATTTT | CASRGERGSTDTQYF
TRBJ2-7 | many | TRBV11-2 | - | TGTGCCAGCAGCTTAAAGGGTAGCCACGAGCAGTACTTC | CASSLKGSHEQYF
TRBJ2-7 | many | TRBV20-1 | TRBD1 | TGCAGTGCTAGAGATCTACAGGGGGCGCGCTACGAGCAGTACTTC | CSARDLQGARYEQYF
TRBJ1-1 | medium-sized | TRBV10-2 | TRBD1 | TGCGCCAGCAGTGACCGGACAGGGGCCGCTCGCGGTGAAGCTTTCTTT | CASSDRTGAARGEAFF
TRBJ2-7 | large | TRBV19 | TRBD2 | TGTGCCAGTAGTAGACCCTCGGACGGACTAGCGGGGGACCCCTACGAGCAGTACTTC | CASSRPSDGLAGDPYEQYF
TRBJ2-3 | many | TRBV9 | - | TGTGCCAGCAGCGTCAAGCCAGGTGCCGCCACAGATACGCAGTATTTT | CASSVKPGAATDTQYF
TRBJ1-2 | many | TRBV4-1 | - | TGCGCCAGCAGCCAAGATTTGGCAGGACTCTTTGGTGGCTACACCTTC | CASSQDLAGLFGGYTF
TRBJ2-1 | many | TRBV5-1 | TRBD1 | TGCGCCAGCAGCTCTACAGGGGTTGGGAACAATGAGCAGTTCTTC | CASSSTGVGNNEQFF
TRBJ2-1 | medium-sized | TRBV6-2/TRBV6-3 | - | TGTGCCAGCTGGCGCAGCGAGGCGTCCTACAATGAGCAGTTCTTC | CASWRSEASYNEQFF
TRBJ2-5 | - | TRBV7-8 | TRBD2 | TGTGCCAGCAGCTGGGGACTAGCGAGGCAAGAGACCCAGTACTTC | CASSWGLARQETQYF
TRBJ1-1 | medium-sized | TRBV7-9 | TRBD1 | TGTGCCAGCAGCCCAACCCGGACAGGGACCAACACTGAAGCTTTCTTT | CASSPTRTGTNTEAFF
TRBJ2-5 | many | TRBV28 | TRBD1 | TGTGCCAGCTCTCGGACAGGGGCCGGTGAGACCCAGTACTTC | CASSRTGAGETQYF
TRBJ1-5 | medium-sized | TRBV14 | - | TGTGCCAGCAGCCAAGGGAAAGGACGAATTTATCGTCAGCCCCAGCATTTT | CASSQGKGRIYRQPQHF
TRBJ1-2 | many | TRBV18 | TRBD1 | TGTGCCAGCTCAGTGACAGGGGGCCTAAACTATGGCTACACCTTC | CASSVTGGLNYGYTF
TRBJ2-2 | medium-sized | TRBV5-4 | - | TGTGCCAGCAGCTTGTCAGCGGGGAACACCGGGGAGCTGTTTTTT | CASSLSAGNTGELFF
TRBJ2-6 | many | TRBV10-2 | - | TGCGCCAGCAGGGACCGGGACCTCCATAGCTCTGGGGCCAACGTCCTGACTTTC | CASRDRDLHSSGANVLTF
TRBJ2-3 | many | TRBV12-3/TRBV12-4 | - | TGTGCCAGCAGTTTACTCCTGACCACTGCGGATACGCAGTATTTT | CASSLLLTTADTQYF
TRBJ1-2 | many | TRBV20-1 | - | TGCAGTGCGGCGGCGGTCTATGGCTACACCTTC | CSAAAVYGYTF
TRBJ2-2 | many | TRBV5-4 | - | TGTGCCAGCAGCCGGGACTTCCCTAACACCGGGGAGCTGTTTTTT | CASSRDFPNTGELFF
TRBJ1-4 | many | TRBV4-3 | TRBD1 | TGCGCCAGCAGCCAGGGGACAGGGGTGGAAAAACTGTTTTTT | CASSQGTGVEKLFF
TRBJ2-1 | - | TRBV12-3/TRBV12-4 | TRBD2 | TGTGCCAGCAGTTCCCCCTCGACTAGCGGGGGGGGCAATGAGCAGTTCTTC | CASSSPSTSGGGNEQFF
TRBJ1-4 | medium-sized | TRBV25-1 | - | TGTGCCAGCAGTGAATACAGGTCAACTAATGAAAAACTGTTTTTT | CASSEYRSTNEKLFF